This entry lists 11 T cell receptor beta chains sequenced from one sample in a study of somatic mutations in cytotoxic T cells in rheumatoid arthritis (dated by TCRdb to the late 2010s). The library came from the immunoSEQ multiplex PCR assay. TCRdb's version of the immuneACCESS table is confined to in-frame rearrangements and falls short of the full clone set. An unresolved V gene accounts for under half of the shortfall where checked; the remainder is of unknown origin. For this sample the table gives more than 9,000 clones, of which 85% to 95% were detected only once. The biggest ten clones account for approximately 15% of the sample. The specimen was CD8+ T cells sorted from blood. All receptors come from a young woman with rheumatoid arthritis.

CDR3 nucleotide sequence: TGTGCCAGCAGTTGGGACAGGGGCGCCTACTACGAGCAGTACTTC. This codes for CASSWDRGAYYEQYF. The rearrangement uses TRBV27 and TRBJ2-5; 10 positions match TRBD1. TRBJ2-7 explains the end of the DNA better; the J call may be wrong. This CDR3 is built from 15 residues. Germline V gene lookup returns CDR1 MNHEY and CDR2 SMNVEV (reference sequence).

The rearrangement joins TRBV11-2 to TRBJ2-7; 9 nucleotides agree with TRBD1. Germline values: CDR1 SGHAT, CDR2 FQNNGV. V lost 7 bases and J lost 3; bases outside the gene matches: 10. CDR3 length equals 15 residues. The CDR3 sequence: CASTIARQGVYEQYF. DNA for the CDR3: TGTGCCAGCACCATCGCTCGACAGGGGGTCTACGAGCAGTACTTC.

This chain links TRBV10-3 with TRBJ2-7, with D tentatively TRBD1 (5 bases). This CDR3 is built from 18 residues. V was shortened by 1 base and J by 3 bases, with 22 bases between the two germline ends. Germline lookup yields CDR1 ENHRY and CDR2 SYGVKD. This CDR3 is CAISELLLGQGNFYEQYF. CDR3 nucleotides: TGTGCCATCAGTGAGTTGTTGCTTGGGCAGGGCAACTTCTACGAGCAGTACTTC.

The gene calls are TRBV5-1 and TRBJ2-1; 7 bases are shared with TRBD1. Germline lookup yields CDR1 SGHRS and CDR2 YFSETQ. Losses at the gene ends were 1 base for V and 6 bases for J; bases not matched to a gene: 4. The CDR3 extends over 14 amino acids. The CDR3 DNA reads as TGCGCCAGCAGCTTGAACAGGGGAATCAATGAGCAGTTCTTC. Amino acid sequence: CASSLNRGINEQFF.

The rearrangement links TRBV7-6 to TRBJ2-7; tentatively, D is TRBD1 (7 bases). Germline assignment: CDR1 SGHVS and CDR2 FNYEAQ. The CDR3 has 14 amino acids. The V gene lost 4 bases and the J gene lost 3 bases, with 13 bases spanning the gap. The CDR3 coding sequence is TGTGCCAGCAGCTCGCGGGGACAGAACTACGAGCAGTACTTC. This codes for CASSSRGQNYEQYF. The full variable domain, its missing parts supplied by reference TRBV7-6 and TRBJ2-7, is GAGVSQSPRYKVTKRGQDVALRCDPISGHVSLYWYRQALGQGPEFLTYFNYEAQQDKSGLPNDRFSAERPEGSISTLTIQRTEQRDSAMYRCASSSRGQNYEQYFGPGTRLTVT.

The rearrangement uses TRBV7-9 and TRBJ2-6, with TRBD2 identical over 9 bases. J was trimmed by 0 bases and V by 1 base; bases with no gene match: 4. Germline CDR1 reads SEHNR; CDR2 reads FQNEAQ (reference sequence). This CDR3 is 18 amino acids long. The CDR3 loop is CASSLELAGSSGANVLTF. In DNA, the CDR3 is TGTGCCAGCAGCTTAGAGCTAGCGGGAAGCTCTGGGGCCAACGTCCTGACTTTC.

The rearrangement uses TRBV2 and TRBJ2-1, with D perhaps matching TRBD2 (5 bases). The V end lost 3 bases, the J end lost 3 bases, and 12 bases lay between the germline ends. The CDR3 runs to 15 residues. Germline values: CDR1 SNHLY, CDR2 FYNNEI. The CDR3 DNA reads as TGTGCCAGCAGTGAGAGTCCCCGGGGCTACAATGAGCAGTTCTTC. This sequence encodes CASSESPRGYNEQFF.

This clone is a singleton in its sample. The CDR3 is CASTRTLENNEQFF. The CDR3, as DNA: TGTGCCAGCACTAGGACACTTGAAAACAATGAGCAGTTCTTC. The chain has TRBV6-5 and TRBJ2-1; tentative D call: TRBD1 (5 bases). Deletions cut 7 bases from V and 5 bases from J, with 15 bases between. The CDR3 loop spans 14 amino acids. The germline gives CDR1 MNHEY, CDR2 SVGAGI.

This chain links TRBV2 with TRBJ1-4; the D gene is possibly TRBD1 (6 bases). Germline V gene lookup returns CDR1 SNHLY and CDR2 FYNNEI. V was clipped by 5 bases and J by 8 bases, with 18 bases between them. The CDR3 covers 15 residues. DNA of the CDR3: TGTGCCAGCAGTCAAAAGACAGGAAGGGGGGAAAAACTGTTTTTT. Translating it yields CASSQKTGRGEKLFF.

V usage is TRBV6-1 and J usage is TRBJ1-5, with D perhaps matching TRBD1 (6 bases). Germline V gene sequence: CDR1 MNHNS, CDR2 SASEGT. Trimming cost V 6 bases and J 0 bases, with 12 bases left between them. The CDR3 has 15 residues. CDR3 DNA sequence: TGTGCCAGCAGGGGGACACACTATAGCAATCAGCCCCAGCATTTT. As protein: CASRGTHYSNQPQHF.

The chain links TRBV10-3 to TRBJ1-4; D ambiguous. Germline loops: CDR1 ENHRY, CDR2 SYGVKD. The V end was cut by 11 bases, the J end by 0 bases, with 22 bases between. The CDR3 spans 17 residues. CDR3 in amino acids: CAVSDLDALATNEKLFF. CDR3 sequence (DNA): TGTGCCGTCTCAGATCTCGATGCCCTTGCAACTAATGAAAAACTGTTTTTT.